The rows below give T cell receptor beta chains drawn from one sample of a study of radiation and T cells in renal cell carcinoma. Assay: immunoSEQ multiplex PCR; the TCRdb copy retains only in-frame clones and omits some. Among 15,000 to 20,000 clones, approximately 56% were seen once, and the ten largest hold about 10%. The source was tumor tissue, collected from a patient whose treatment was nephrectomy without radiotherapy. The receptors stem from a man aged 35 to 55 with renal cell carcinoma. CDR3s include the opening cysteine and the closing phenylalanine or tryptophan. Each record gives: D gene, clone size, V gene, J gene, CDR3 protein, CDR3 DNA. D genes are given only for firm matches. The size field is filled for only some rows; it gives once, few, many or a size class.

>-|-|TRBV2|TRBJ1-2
CASRDTGNYGYTF
TGTGCCAGCAGAGATACAGGGAACTATGGCTACACCTTC
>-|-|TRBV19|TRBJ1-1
CASSTPPSKPNTEAFF
TGTGCCAGTAGTACCCCCCCCAGCAAACCAAACACTGAAGCTTTCTTT
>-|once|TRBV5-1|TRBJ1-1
CASSLERVGTTEAFF
TGCGCCAGCAGCTTAGAAAGGGTCGGGACGACTGAAGCTTTCTTT
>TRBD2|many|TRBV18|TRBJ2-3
CASSFPGTRADTQYF
TGTGCCAGCTCATTTCCCGGGACTAGGGCAGATACGCAGTATTTT
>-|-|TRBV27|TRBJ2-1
CASEGGTGGPVEQFF
TGTGCCAGCGAAGGGGGAACTGGGGGACCGGTTGAGCAGTTCTTC
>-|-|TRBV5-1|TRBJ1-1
CASSLGVGSEAFF
TGCGCCAGCAGCTTGGGGGTGGGGTCTGAAGCTTTCTTT
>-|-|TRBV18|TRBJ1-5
CASSREQGTRNQPQHF
TGTGCCAGCTCTCGGGAACAGGGCACGCGCAATCAGCCCCAGCATTTT
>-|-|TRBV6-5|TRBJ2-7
CASSPPGTYEQYF
TGTGCCAGCAGCCCTCCCGGGACCTACGAGCAGTACTTC
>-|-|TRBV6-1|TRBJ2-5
CATVTTGAETQYF
TGTGCCACCGTTACCACGGGGGCCGAGACCCAGTACTTC
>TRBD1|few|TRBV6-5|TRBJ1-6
CASSQYRGANSPLHF
TGTGCCAGCAGCCAGTACAGGGGGGCGAATTCACCCCTCCACTTT
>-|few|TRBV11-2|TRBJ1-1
CASSLVGAEAFF
TGTGCCAGCAGCTTAGTCGGCGCTGAAGCTTTCTTT
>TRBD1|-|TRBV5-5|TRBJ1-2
CASSLITGESYGYTF
TGTGCCAGCAGCTTGATTACAGGGGAGTCCTATGGCTACACCTTC
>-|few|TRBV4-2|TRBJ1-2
CASSQYGVDYTF
TGTGCCAGCAGCCAATATGGGGTTGACTACACCTTC
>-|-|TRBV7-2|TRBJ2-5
CASSLGRETQYF
TGTGCCAGCAGCTTAGGCCGGGAGACCCAGTACTTC
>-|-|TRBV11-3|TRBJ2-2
CASSLTSTRAGELFF
TGTGCCAGCAGCTTAACAAGCACTAGGGCCGGGGAGCTGTTTTTT
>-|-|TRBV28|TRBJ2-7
CASSFSGFDEQYF
TGTGCCAGCAGTTTTTCAGGGTTCGACGAGCAGTACTTC
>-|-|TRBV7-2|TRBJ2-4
CASSQQGVAAKNIQYF
TGTGCCAGCAGCCAACAAGGCGTGGCGGCCAAAAACATTCAGTACTTC
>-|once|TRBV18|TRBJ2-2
CASSPRDTGELFF
TGTGCCAGCTCACCCCGAGACACCGGGGAGCTGTTTTTT
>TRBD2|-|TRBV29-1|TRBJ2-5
CSVDSGGGQYF
TGCAGCGTTGATTCCGGGGGGGGCCAGTACTTC
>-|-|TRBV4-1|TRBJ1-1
CASSPNGYVTPNTEAFF
TGCGCCAGCAGCCCTAACGGTTATGTGACGCCGAACACTGAAGCTTTCTTT